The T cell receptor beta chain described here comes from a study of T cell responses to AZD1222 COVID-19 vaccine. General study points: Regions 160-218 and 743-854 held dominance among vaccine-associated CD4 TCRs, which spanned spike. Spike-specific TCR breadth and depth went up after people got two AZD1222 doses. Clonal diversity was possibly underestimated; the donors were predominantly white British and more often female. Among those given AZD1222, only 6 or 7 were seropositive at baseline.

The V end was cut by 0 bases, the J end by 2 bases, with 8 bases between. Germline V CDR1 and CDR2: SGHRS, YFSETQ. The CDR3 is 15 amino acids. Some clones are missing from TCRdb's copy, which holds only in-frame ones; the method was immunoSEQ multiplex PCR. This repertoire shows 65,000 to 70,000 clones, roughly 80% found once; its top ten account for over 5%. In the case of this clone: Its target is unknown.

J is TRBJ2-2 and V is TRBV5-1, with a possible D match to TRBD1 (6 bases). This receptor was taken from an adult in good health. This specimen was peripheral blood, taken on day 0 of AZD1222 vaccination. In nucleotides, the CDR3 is TGCGCCAGCAGCTTGGCGACAGGAAACACCGGGGAGCTGTTTTTT. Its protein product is CASSLATGNTGELFF. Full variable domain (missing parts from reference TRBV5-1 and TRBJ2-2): KAGVTQTPRYLIKTRGQQVTLSCSPISGHRSVSWYQQTPGQGLQFLFEYFSETQRNKGNFPGRFSGRQFSNSRSEMNVSTLELGDSALYLCASSLATGNTGELFFGEGSRLTVL.